A selection of T cell receptor beta chains follows, all from one sample in a study of blood T cells in healthy people across ages. TCRdb re-analysed the 5' RACE reads in MiXCR, keeping a single row per CDR3 protein. The sample lists roughly 680,000 distinct CDR3 sequences, 40% to 65% occurring once. Sequenced input: blood. Receptors were obtained from a woman older than 75 in good health. The CDR3 runs from the conserved cysteine through the conserved F or W. The order of the fields is D gene, V gene, J gene, clone size, CDR3 DNA, CDR3 protein. D genes are given only for firm matches. Clone sizes are given selectively: once, few, many, or a class where the clone is expanded.

>TRBD2|TRBV10-3|TRBJ2-1|.
TGTGCCATCAGTGGGACTAGCGGATTCAATGAGCAGTTCTTC
CAISGTSGFNEQFF
>.|TRBV20-1|TRBJ2-3|.
TGCAGTGCTAGTGGGTCGGGGAAGTCCACCCACCCAGATACGCAGTATTTT
CSASGSGKSTHPDTQYF
>TRBD2|TRBV5-1|TRBJ2-7|many
TGCGCCAGCAGCTCATTGACTAGCGGCAACTCCTACGAGCAGTACTTC
CASSSLTSGNSYEQYF
>TRBD2|TRBV4-1|TRBJ2-1|many
TGCGCCAGCAGCCAAGAGCGGCGGGGGACGTACAATGAGCAGTTCTTC
CASSQERRGTYNEQFF
>TRBD1|TRBV4-1|TRBJ1-4|many
TGCGCCAGCAGCCCGCTACAGGGGAAGAACGCTAATGAAAAACTGTTTTTT
CASSPLQGKNANEKLFF
>.|TRBV4-2|TRBJ1-4|.
TGTGCCAGCGGGGTAGCGGGGCATAATGAAAAACTGTTTTTT
CASGVAGHNEKLFF
>.|TRBV3-1|TRBJ2-4|.
TGTGCCAGCAGCCAAGTTGTAGCCAAAAACATTCAGTACTTC
CASSQVVAKNIQYF
>.|TRBV28|TRBJ1-2|.
TGTGCCAGCAGCTCAGGGGCCCATAGCTATGGCTACACCTTC
CASSSGAHSYGYTF
>.|TRBV2|TRBJ2-3|.
TGTGCCAGCAGGTTACCTAGCGTAGGTACGCAGTATTTT
CASRLPSVGTQYF
>.|TRBV7-2|TRBJ1-2|many
TGTGCCAGCAGCCCAACCGGGGAAGGCTATGGCTACACCTTC
CASSPTGEGYGYTF
>TRBD2|TRBV20-1|TRBJ2-7|.
TGCAGTGCTAGAAGGGCTAGCGGGGGAACCTACGAGCAGTACTTC
CSARRASGGTYEQYF
>TRBD1|TRBV20-1|TRBJ1-1|.
TGCAGTGCTAACAGGGGTAGCACTGAAGCTTTCTTT
CSANRGSTEAFF
>.|TRBV4-1|TRBJ1-5|many
TGCGCCAGCAGCCCCCCAGGGACGGGTAGCAATCAGCCCCAGCATTTT
CASSPPGTGSNQPQHF
>.|TRBV2|TRBJ2-5|many
TGTGCCAGCGAGTCGGACATAGAGACCCAGTACTTC
CASESDIETQYF
>TRBD1|TRBV28|TRBJ1-5|.
TGTGCCAGCACGTCTCCCCGGACAGGGAGGCATCAGCCCCAGCATTTT
CASTSPRTGRHQPQHF
>TRBD1|TRBV27|TRBJ2-7|many
TGTGCCAGCAGTTTATCCTTGACAGGGGGGACCTACGAGCAGTACTTC
CASSLSLTGGTYEQYF
>TRBD2|TRBV5-1|TRBJ2-3|.
TGCGCCAGCAGTAGGGGACTAGCGGGGGGCCTCACAGATACGCAGTATTTT
CASSRGLAGGLTDTQYF
>.|TRBV24-1|TRBJ2-2|once
TGTGCCACCAGTGGGACAGCTCTCGGGGAGCTGTTTTTT
CATSGTALGELFF
>TRBD2|TRBV4-2|TRBJ2-5|many
TGTGCCAGCAGCCAAGATCTAGCGGGAGATAAGACCCAGTACTTC
CASSQDLAGDKTQYF
>TRBD1|TRBV20-1|TRBJ2-6|.
TGCAGTGCTAGTCGAGGGACAGGGGCTGGGGCCAACGTCCTGACTTTC
CSASRGTGAGANVLTF
>.|TRBV20-1|TRBJ2-5|many
TGCAGTGCTACGTCGGAAGTACAAGAGACCCAGTACTTC
CSATSEVQETQYF
>TRBD2|TRBV25-1|TRBJ2-5|.
TGTGCCAGCAGTGAAATGGGAGCGGGAGTAGGAAATGAGCAGTACTTC
CASSEMGAGVGNEQYF
>.|TRBV20-1|TRBJ2-1|few
TGCAGTGCTAGGGCCTCGACTGCCGGAAGAGGTGAGCAGTTCTTC
CSARASTAGRGEQFF
>.|TRBV10-3|TRBJ2-7|.
TGTGCCATCAGTCTGGTGGGCTCCTACGAGCAGTACTTC
CAISLVGSYEQYF
>.|TRBV5-1|TRBJ2-5|many
TGCGCCAGCAGTTTTTGGGACATCCAAGAGACCCAGTACTTC
CASSFWDIQETQYF
>TRBD1|TRBV20-1|TRBJ2-7|.
TGCAGTGCTATAAGCCCCGGGACAGGGGGTCACGAGCAGTACTTC
CSAISPGTGGHEQYF
>.|TRBV20-1|TRBJ1-6|.
TGCAGTGTAGGAGGGACGGTCTCCTATAATTCACCCCTCCACTTT
CSVGGTVSYNSPLHF
>.|TRBV29-1|TRBJ2-7|.
TGCAGCGTTGAGCTCCGAGACGAAACCTACGAGCAGTACTTC
CSVELRDETYEQYF
>TRBD1|TRBV15|TRBJ2-5|.
TGTGCCACCAGCCTTGACAGGGCGGAAGAGACCCAGTACTTC
CATSLDRAEETQYF
>TRBD2|TRBV2|TRBJ2-3|.
TGTGCCAGCAAGGAGGGCAGCGGGAGGGCTCCAGATACGCAGTATTTT
CASKEGSGRAPDTQYF
>TRBD2|TRBV10-3|TRBJ2-3|.
TGTGCCACCTCCCGTTCGGGAGGGCCCAGCACAGATACGCAGTATTTT
CATSRSGGPSTDTQYF
>.|TRBV20-1|TRBJ2-7|few
TGCAGTGCTGCAGGAGTATACGAGCAGTACTTC
CSAAGVYEQYF
>TRBD2|TRBV20-1|TRBJ2-1|.
TGCAGTGCTGGAACCCTTAGGACTAGCGTGGGCCGATACAATGAGCAGTTCTTC
CSAGTLRTSVGRYNEQFF
>.|TRBV6-6|TRBJ2-7|many
TGTGCCAGCAGTACTACAGGGTCCGAGCAGTACTTC
CASSTTGSEQYF
>TRBD2|TRBV3-1|TRBJ2-1|.
TGTGCCAGCAGCCGGGATAGCGGGAGTAAAGTTGCGTTCTTC
CASSRDSGSKVAFF
>.|TRBV28|TRBJ2-1|.
TGTGCCAGCAGTTTATCCCCCCTAAAAAAGTTCTTC
CASSLSPLKKFF
>TRBD1|TRBV15|TRBJ2-4|.
TGTGCCACCAGCAGGGACAGGGGGGCCAAAAACATTCAGTACTTC
CATSRDRGAKNIQYF
>TRBD2|TRBV10-3|TRBJ2-7|.
TGTGCCATCAAAACTAGCGGGGGGTACGAGCAGTACTTC
CAIKTSGGYEQYF
>.|TRBV20-1|TRBJ2-5|.
TGCAGTGCTCTACCCTTTGGCGGGATTCAAGAGACCCAGTACTTC
CSALPFGGIQETQYF
>.|TRBV9|TRBJ1-1|few
TGTGCCAGCAGCAGGGAAGCTGAAGCTTTCTTT
CASSREAEAFF
>.|TRBV20-1|TRBJ2-7|.
TGCAGTGCTAGAGATCTTACGGTTCACTCCTACGAGCAGTACTTC
CSARDLTVHSYEQYF
>.|TRBV15|TRBJ1-2|.
TGTGCCACCAGCAGAGTCCTGAAACGGGATGGCTACACCTTC
CATSRVLKRDGYTF
>.|TRBV6-6|TRBJ1-1|many
TGTGCCAGCAGTGGTTGGGGGGGGACTGAAGCTTTCTTT
CASSGWGGTEAFF
>.|TRBV20-1|TRBJ2-3|.
TGCAGTGCTGCGTTCGGAGATACGCAGTATTTT
CSAAFGDTQYF
>TRBD2|TRBV20-1|TRBJ2-4|many
TGCAGTGCTAGAGATAGCCTAGCGGGAGATGGGACCGCGTACTTC
CSARDSLAGDGTAYF
>.|TRBV20-1|TRBJ1-1|few
TGCAGTGCTTTAGGACCGATGAACACTGAAGCTTTCTTT
CSALGPMNTEAFF
>.|TRBV20-1|TRBJ2-3|.
TGCAGTGCTGACCCAAGACAGTCTAGCACAGATACGCAGTATTTT
CSADPRQSSTDTQYF
>.|TRBV7-2|TRBJ2-7|many
TGTGCCAGCAGTTCAGGGCCTCGCCGGGAGCAGTACTTC
CASSSGPRREQYF
>TRBD1|TRBV29-1|TRBJ2-1|few
TGCAGCGTTGCCAGACAGGGCTGGGAGCAGTTCTTC
CSVARQGWEQFF
>.|TRBV12-3/TRBV12-4|TRBJ1-4|few
TGTGCCAGCAGTTGGCCAGGAGGCGAAAAACTGTTTTTT
CASSWPGGEKLFF
>.|TRBV2|TRBJ2-3|few
TGTGCCAGCAGTTGGCTAGAAGGGACAGATACGCAGTATTTT
CASSWLEGTDTQYF
>.|TRBV12-3/TRBV12-4|TRBJ2-1|many
TGTGCCAGCAGTTTTGGGGGGCTAAAAAGCAATGAGCAGTTCTTC
CASSFGGLKSNEQFF
>TRBD2|TRBV12-3/TRBV12-4|TRBJ2-1|many
TGTGCCAGCAGGGTGACTAGCGGGAGCCATGAGCAGTTCTTC
CASRVTSGSHEQFF
>.|TRBV29-1|TRBJ1-2|many
TGCAGCGTTGAGGACAGCAACTATGGCTACACCTTC
CSVEDSNYGYTF